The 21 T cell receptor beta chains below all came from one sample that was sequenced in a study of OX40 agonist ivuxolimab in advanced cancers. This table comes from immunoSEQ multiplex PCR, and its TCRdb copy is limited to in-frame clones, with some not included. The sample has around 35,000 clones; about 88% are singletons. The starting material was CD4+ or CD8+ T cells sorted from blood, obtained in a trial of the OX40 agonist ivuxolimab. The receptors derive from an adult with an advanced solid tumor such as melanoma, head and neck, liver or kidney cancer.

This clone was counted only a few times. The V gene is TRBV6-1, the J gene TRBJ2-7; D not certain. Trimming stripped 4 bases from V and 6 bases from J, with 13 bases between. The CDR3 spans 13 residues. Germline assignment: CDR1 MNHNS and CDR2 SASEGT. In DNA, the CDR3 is TGTGCCAGCAGTGTCTCCACCTCAGGCGAGCAGTACTTC. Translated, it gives CASSVSTSGEQYF.

The CDR3 DNA follows: TGTGCCAGCAGCTTGGCCGGACAGGGAAGAGGTCAGCCCCAGCATTTT. It is translated as CASSLAGQGRGQPQHF. The genes are TRBV5-6 and TRBJ1-5; 8 bases map to TRBD1. The CDR3 has 16 residues. Germline assignment: CDR1 SGHDT and CDR2 YYEEEE. V lost 0 bases to trimming and J lost 6 bases; unmatched junction nucleotides: 8.

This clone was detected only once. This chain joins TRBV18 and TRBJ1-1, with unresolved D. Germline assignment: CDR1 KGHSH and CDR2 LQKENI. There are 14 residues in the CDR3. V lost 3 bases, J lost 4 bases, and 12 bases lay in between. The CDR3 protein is CASSPPTGLTEAFF. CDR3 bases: TGTGCCAGCTCACCCCCCACGGGCCTCACTGAAGCTTTCTTT. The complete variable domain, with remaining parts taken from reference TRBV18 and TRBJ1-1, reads NAGVMQNPRHLVRRRGQEARLRCSPMKGHSHVYWYRQLPEEGLKFMVYLQKENIIDESGMPKERFSAEFPKEGPSILRIQQVVRGDSAAYFCASSPPTGLTEAFFGQGTRLTVV.

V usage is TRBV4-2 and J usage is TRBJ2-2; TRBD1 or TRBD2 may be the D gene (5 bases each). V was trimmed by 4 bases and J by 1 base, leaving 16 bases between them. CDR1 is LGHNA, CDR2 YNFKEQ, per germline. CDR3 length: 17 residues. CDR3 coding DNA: TGTGCCAGCAGCCTGTGGGACCTCCGCCAGAACACCGGGGAGCTGTTTTTT. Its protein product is CASSLWDLRQNTGELFF.

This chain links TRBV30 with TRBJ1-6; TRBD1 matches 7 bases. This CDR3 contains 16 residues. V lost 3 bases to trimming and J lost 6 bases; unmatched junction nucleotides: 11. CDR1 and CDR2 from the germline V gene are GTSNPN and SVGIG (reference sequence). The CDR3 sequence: CAWRTEGASRNSPLHF. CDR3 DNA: TGTGCCTGGAGGACAGAGGGGGCATCACGTAATTCACCCCTCCACTTT. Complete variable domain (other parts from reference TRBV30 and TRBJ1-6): SQTIHQWPATLVQPVGSPLSLECTVEGTSNPNLYWYRQAAGRGLQLLFYSVGIGQISSEVPQNLSASRPQDRQFILSSKKLLLSDSGFYLCAWRTEGASRNSPLHFGNGTRLTVT.

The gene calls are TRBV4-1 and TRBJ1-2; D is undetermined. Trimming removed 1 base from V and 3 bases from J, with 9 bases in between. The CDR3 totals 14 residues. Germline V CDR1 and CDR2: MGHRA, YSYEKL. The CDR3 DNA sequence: TGCGCCAGCAGCCAAGTAAACGGTGACTATGGCTACACCTTC. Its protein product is CASSQVNGDYGYTF.

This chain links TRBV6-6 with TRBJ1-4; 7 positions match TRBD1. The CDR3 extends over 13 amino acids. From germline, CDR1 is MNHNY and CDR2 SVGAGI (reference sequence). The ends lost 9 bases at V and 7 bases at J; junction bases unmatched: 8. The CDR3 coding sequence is TGTGCCAGTGTAGGAGCAGGGGGTGAAAAACTGTTTTTT. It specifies CASVGAGGEKLFF.

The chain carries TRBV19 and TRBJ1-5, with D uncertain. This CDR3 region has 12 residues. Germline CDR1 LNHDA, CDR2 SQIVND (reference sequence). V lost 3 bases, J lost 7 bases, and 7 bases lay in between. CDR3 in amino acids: CASSMEPQPQHF. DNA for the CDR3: TGTGCCAGTAGTATGGAGCCCCAGCCCCAGCATTTT.

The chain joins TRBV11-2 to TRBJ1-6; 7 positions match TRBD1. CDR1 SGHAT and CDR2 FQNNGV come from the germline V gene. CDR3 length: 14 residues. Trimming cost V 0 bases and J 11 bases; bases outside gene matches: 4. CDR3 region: CASSLEVRGAPLHF. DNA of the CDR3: TGTGCCAGCAGCTTAGAGGTCAGGGGGGCACCCCTCCACTTT.

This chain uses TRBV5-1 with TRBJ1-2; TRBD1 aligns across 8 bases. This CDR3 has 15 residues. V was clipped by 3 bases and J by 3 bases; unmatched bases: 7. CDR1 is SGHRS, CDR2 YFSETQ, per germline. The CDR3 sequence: CASSSQGAGDYGYTF. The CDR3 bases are TGCGCCAGCAGCTCCCAGGGGGCCGGGGACTATGGCTACACCTTC.

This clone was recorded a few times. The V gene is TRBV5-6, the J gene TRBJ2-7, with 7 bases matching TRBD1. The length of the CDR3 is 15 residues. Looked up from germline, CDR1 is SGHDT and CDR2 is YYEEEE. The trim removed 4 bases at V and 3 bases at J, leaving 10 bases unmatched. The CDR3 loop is CASSPFQGVFYEQYF. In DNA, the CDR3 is TGTGCCAGCAGCCCTTTCCAGGGGGTGTTCTACGAGCAGTACTTC.

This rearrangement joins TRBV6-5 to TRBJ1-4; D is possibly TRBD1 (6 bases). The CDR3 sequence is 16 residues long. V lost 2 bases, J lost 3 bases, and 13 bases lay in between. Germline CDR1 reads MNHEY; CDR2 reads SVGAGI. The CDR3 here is CASSYSGGLANEKLFF. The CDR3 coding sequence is TGTGCCAGCAGTTACAGTGGGGGGCTGGCTAATGAAAAACTGTTTTTT.

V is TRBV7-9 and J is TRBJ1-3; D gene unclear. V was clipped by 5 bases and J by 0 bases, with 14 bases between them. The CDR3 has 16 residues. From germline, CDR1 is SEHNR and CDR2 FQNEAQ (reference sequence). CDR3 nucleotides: TGTGCCAGCAGCCTAGGAATTTCTAGCTCTGGAAACACCATATATTTT. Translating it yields CASSLGISSSGNTIYF.

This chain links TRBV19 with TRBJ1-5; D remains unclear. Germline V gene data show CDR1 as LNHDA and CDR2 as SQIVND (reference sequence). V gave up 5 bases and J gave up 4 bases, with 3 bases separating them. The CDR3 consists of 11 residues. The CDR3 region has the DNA TGTGCCAGTAGTCAAAATCAGCCCCAGCATTTT. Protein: CASSQNQPQHF. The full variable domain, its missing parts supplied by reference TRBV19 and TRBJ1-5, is DGGITQSPKYLFRKEGQNVTLSCEQNLNHDAMYWYRQDPGQGLRLIYYSQIVNDFQKGDIAEGYSVSREKKESFPLTVTSAQKNPTAFYLCASSQNQPQHFGDGTRLSIL.

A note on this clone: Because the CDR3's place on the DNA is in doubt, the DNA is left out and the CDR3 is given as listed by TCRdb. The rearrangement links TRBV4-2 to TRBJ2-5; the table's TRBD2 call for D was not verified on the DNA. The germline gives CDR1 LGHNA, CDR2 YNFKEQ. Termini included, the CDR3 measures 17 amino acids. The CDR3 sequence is CASSPVGPGLYQETQYF.

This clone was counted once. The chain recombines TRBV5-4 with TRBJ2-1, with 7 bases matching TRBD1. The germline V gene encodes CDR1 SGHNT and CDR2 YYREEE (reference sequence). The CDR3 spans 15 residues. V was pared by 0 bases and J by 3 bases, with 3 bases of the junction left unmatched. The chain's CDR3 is CASSLGDRDYNEQFF. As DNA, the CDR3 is TGTGCCAGCAGCTTGGGAGACAGGGACTACAATGAGCAGTTCTTC. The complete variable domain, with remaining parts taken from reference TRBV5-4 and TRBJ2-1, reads ETGVTQSPTHLIKTRGQQVTLRCSSQSGHNTVSWYQQALGQGPQFIFQYYREEENGRGNFPPRFSGLQFPNYSSELNVNALELDDSALYLCASSLGDRDYNEQFFGPGTRLTVL.

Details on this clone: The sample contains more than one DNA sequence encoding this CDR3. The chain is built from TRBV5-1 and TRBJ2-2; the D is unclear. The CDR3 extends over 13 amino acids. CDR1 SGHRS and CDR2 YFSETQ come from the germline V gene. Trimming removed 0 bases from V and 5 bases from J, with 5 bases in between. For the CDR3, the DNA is TGCGCCAGCAGCTTGGGTTCGACCGGGGAGCTGTTTTTT. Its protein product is CASSLGSTGELFF.

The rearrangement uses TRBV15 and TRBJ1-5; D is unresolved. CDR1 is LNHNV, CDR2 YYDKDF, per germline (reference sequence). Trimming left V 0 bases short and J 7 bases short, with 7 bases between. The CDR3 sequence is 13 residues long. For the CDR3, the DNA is TGTGCCACCAGCAGAGATTTGGAGCAGCCCCAGCATTTT. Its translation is CATSRDLEQPQHF. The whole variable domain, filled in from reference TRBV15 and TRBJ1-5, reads DAMVIQNPRYQVTQFGKPVTLSCSQTLNHNVMYWYQQKSSQAPKLLFHYYDKDFNNEADTPDNFQSRRPNTSFCFLDIRSPGLGDTAMYLCATSRDLEQPQHFGDGTRLSIL.

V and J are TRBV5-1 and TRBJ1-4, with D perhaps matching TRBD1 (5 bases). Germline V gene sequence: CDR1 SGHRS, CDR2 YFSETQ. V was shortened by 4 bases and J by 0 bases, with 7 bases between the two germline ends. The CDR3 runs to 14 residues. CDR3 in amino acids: CASSPGATNEKLFF. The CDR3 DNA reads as TGCGCCAGCAGCCCGGGGGCAACTAATGAAAAACTGTTTTTT. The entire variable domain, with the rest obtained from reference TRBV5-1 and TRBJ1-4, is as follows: KAGVTQTPRYLIKTRGQQVTLSCSPISGHRSVSWYQQTPGQGLQFLFEYFSETQRNKGNFPGRFSGRQFSNSRSEMNVSTLELGDSALYLCASSPGATNEKLFFGSGTQLSVL.

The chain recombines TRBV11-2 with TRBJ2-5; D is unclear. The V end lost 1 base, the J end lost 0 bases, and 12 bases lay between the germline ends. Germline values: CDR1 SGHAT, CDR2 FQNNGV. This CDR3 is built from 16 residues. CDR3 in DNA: TGTGCCAGCAGCTTAGTTTCGAGCGCGTACCAAGAGACCCAGTACTTC. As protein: CASSLVSSAYQETQYF.

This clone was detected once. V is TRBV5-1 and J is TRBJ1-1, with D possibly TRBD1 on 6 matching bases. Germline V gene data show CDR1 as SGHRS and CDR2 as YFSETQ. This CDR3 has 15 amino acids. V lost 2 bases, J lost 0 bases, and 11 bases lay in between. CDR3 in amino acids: CASSFTGSMNTEAFF. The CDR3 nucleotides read TGCGCCAGCAGCTTTACAGGGTCCATGAACACTGAAGCTTTCTTT.